Below are 4 T cell receptor beta chains sequenced from a single sample in a study of siplizumab effects on memory and regulatory T cells. Profiling relied on immunoSEQ multiplex PCR, and the TCRdb table lists in-frame clones only, not all of them. This table holds 70,000 to 90,000 clones, 93% found once. Sequences were obtained from CD8+ T cells sorted from blood. The receptors stem from a human donor in good health.

The table lists this clone with a count of one. The CDR3 bases are TGTGCCAGCAGCCTGGGGACTAGCCTGGCCGGGGAGCTGTTTTTT. Its translation: CASSLGTSLAGELFF. The chain joins TRBV7-2 to TRBJ2-2, with 9 bases lining up with TRBD2. The germline V gene has CDR1 SGHTA and CDR2 FQGNSA. This CDR3 is 15 amino acids long. V was clipped by 5 bases and J by 6 bases; unmatched bases: 7. Looking up the rest from reference TRBV7-2 and TRBJ2-2 gives the full variable domain: GAGVSQSPSNKVTEKGKDVELRCDPISGHTALYWYRQSLGQGLEFLIYFQGNSAPDKSGLPSDRFSAERTGGSVSTLTIQRTQQEDSAVYLCASSLGTSLAGELFFGEGSRLTVL.

The gene calls are TRBV28 and TRBJ1-1, with a weak D call TRBD1 (5 bases). V was cut by 3 bases and J by 5 bases, with 7 bases left in between. Germline CDR1 is MDHEN and CDR2 is SYDVKM. The CDR3 length is 12 residues. The CDR3 DNA follows: TGTGCCAGCAGTTTCACAGGTACTGAAGCTTTCTTT. It is translated as CASSFTGTEAFF.

V gene TRBV27 combines with J gene TRBJ2-5; 8 nucleotides align to TRBD1. Losses at the gene ends were 1 base for V and 2 bases for J; bases not matched to a gene: 3. Germline V gene lookup returns CDR1 MNHEY and CDR2 SMNVEV (reference sequence). The CDR3 extends over 15 amino acids. CDR3 nucleotide sequence: TGTGCCAGCAGTTTATATTACAGGGGGCAAGAGACCCAGTACTTC. Its protein is CASSLYYRGQETQYF.

The CDR3, as DNA: TGTGCCAGCAGTTACTCGTTTAGCTCCTACGAGCAGTACTTC. As protein: CASSYSFSSYEQYF. The rearrangement uses TRBV6-5 and TRBJ2-7; no reliable D call. The CDR3 is 14 amino acids. CDR1 and CDR2 (germline): MNHEY, SVGAGI. V was trimmed by 0 bases and J by 0 bases, leaving 6 bases between them.